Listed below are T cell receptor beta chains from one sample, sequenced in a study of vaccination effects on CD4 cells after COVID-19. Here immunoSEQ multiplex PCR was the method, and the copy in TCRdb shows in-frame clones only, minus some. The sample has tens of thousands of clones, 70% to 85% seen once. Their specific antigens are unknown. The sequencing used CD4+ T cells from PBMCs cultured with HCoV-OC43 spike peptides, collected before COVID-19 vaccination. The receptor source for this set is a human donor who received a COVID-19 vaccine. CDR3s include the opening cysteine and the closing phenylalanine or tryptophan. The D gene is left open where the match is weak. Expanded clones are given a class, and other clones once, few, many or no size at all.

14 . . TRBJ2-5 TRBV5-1 TGCGCCAGCAGCCTGACTGGGATGGGGGAGACCCAGTACTTC CASSLTGMGETQYF
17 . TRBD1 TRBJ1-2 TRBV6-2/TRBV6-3 TGTGCCAGCAGTTACTCCACAGGGGGCAATATCGACTATGGCTACACCTTC CASSYSTGGNIDYGYTF
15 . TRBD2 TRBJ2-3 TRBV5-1 TGCGCCAGCAGCTTTCTAGCGGGGCCCACAGATACGCAGTATTTT CASSFLAGPTDTQYF
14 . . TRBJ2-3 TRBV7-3 TGTGCCAGCAGCTTAGTTTTTGGCACAGATACGCAGTATTTT CASSLVFGTDTQYF
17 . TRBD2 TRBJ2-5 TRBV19 TGTGCCAGTAGTAGCTCCCTGACTAGCGGGGGGAAAGAGACCCAGTACTTC CASSSSLTSGGKETQYF
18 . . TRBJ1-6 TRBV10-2 TGCGCCAGCAGTGAGTCAATATCGCAGGGGCGTAGCAATTCACCCCTCCACTTT CASSESISQGRSNSPLHF
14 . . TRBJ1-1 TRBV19 TGTGCCAGTAGCCTGGGGCACCAGAACACTGAAGCTTTCTTT CASSLGHQNTEAFF
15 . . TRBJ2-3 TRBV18 TGTGCCAGCTCACCACCGTTCCGAGCAGCAGATACGCAGTATTTT CASSPPFRAADTQYF
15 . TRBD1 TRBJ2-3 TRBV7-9 TGTGCCAGCAGCCTGGGGACAGGGTCCACAGATACGCAGTATTTT CASSLGTGSTDTQYF
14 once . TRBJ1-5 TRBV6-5 TGTGCCAGCCAACAATTGGGGGGTAGTCAGCCCCAGCATTTT CASQQLGGSQPQHF
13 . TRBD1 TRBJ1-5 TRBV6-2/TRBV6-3 TGTGCCAGCAGTATGACAGGGTACCAGCCCCAGCATTTT CASSMTGYQPQHF
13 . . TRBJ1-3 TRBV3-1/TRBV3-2 TGTGCCAGCAGCCTAAAATCTGGAAACACCATATATTTT CASSLKSGNTIYF
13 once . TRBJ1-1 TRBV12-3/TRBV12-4 TGTGCCAGCAGCCTCGGGGGGAACACTGAAGCTTTCTTT CASSLGGNTEAFF
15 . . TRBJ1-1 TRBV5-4 TGTGCCAGCAGCGGCAAATCGGGCAGGAGCACTGAAGCTTTCTTT CASSGKSGRSTEAFF
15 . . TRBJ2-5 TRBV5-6 TGTGCCAGCAGCTTCTTCCTCGTGTACCAAGAGACCCAGTACTTC CASSFFLVYQETQYF
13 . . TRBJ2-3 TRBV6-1 TGTGCCATATCCGGGACAAGCACAGATACGCAGTATTTT CAISGTSTDTQYF
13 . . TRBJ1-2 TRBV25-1 TGTGCCAGCAGTGAACGTTCCTGGGGCGGCTACACCTTC CASSERSWGGYTF
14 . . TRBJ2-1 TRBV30 TGTGCCTGGACCATGTCCGCGTCCTACAATGAGCAGTTCTTC CAWTMSASYNEQFF
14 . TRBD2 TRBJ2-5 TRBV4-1 TGCGCCAGCAGCCGCGGACTAGTGGAAGAGACCCAGTACTTC CASSRGLVEETQYF
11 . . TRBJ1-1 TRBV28 TGTGCCACCCAACAACACGCCGAAGCTTTCTTT CATQQHAEAFF
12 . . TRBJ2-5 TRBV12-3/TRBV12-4 TGTGCCAGCAGAGCGGAACGTGAGACCCAGTACTTC CASRAERETQYF
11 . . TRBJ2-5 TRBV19 TGTGCCAGTAGAGGAGGAGAGACCCAGTACTTC CASRGGETQYF
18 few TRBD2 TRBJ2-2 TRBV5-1 TGCGCCAGCAGCTTGGCCCTGGTAGCGGGGGGTAACACCGGGGAGCTGTTTTTT CASSLALVAGGNTGELFF
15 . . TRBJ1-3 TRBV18 TGTGCCAGCTCACCGACACTCGACTCTGGAAACACCATATATTTT CASSPTLDSGNTIYF
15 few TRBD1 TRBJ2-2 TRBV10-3 TGTGCCATCAGTTCGACAGGGGGCTCCACCGGGGAGCTGTTTTTT CAISSTGGSTGELFF
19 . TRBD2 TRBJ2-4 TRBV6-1 TGTGCCAGCAGTGCCCGACTAGCGGGGGAACTCAGAGCCAAAAACATTCAGTACTTC CASSARLAGELRAKNIQYF
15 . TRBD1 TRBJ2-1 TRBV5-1 TGCGCCAGCAGCGGCGGACAGGGGACCTACAATGAGCAGTTCTTC CASSGGQGTYNEQFF
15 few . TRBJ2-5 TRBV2 TGTGCCAGCAGTGAAAAGTCGGCAGTCGGAGAGACCCAGTACTTC CASSEKSAVGETQYF
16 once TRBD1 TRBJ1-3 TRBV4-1 TGCGCCAGCAGCCTCTACTCGACAGGGAGTGGAAACACCATATATTTT CASSLYSTGSGNTIYF
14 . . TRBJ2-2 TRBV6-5 TGTGCCAGCAGATCCGACAGGCTACCCGGGGAGCTGTTTTTT CASRSDRLPGELFF
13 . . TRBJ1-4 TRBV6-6 TGTGCCAGCAGTTCCACAGCTAATGAAAAACTGTTTTTT CASSSTANEKLFF
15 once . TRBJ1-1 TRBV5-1 TGCGCCAGCAGCCCCCTCGACGGGAGAGGGACTGAAGCTTTCTTT CASSPLDGRGTEAFF
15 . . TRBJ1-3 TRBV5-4 TGTGCCAGCAGCCCCGCGGGCACCTCTGGAAACACCATATATTTT CASSPAGTSGNTIYF
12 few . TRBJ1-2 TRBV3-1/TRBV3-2 TGTGCCAGCAGCCAAGGGCGCGGTGGCTACACCTTC CASSQGRGGYTF
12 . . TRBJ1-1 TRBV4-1 TGCGCCAGCAGCCAAGGAGGAGTATTGGCTTTCTTT CASSQGGVLAFF
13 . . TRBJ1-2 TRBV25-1 TGTGCCAGCAGTGATGACAGAAACTATGGCTACACCTTC CASSDDRNYGYTF
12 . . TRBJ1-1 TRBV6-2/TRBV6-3 TGTGCCAGCAGCAACTCAAACACTGAAGCTTTCTTT CASSNSNTEAFF
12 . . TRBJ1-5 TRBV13 TGTGCCAGCAGCTATACGGGGGGGCCCCAGCATTTT CASSYTGGPQHF
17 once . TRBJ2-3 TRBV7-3 TGTGCCAGCAGCTTATGGGGGGCTCAGTCTAGCACAGATACGCAGTATTTT CASSLWGAQSSTDTQYF
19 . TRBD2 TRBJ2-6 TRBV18 TGTGCCAGCTCACCGCTCCCGGGACTAGCGGGGTCTGGGGCCAACGTCCTGACTTTC CASSPLPGLAGSGANVLTF
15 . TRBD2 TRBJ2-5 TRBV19 TGTGCCAGTAGTATAGTTGGCGGGGGGCGAGAGACCCAGTACTTC CASSIVGGGRETQYF
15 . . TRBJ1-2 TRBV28 TGTGCCAGCAGTTTTGATGGTACAGGTAACTATGGCTACACCTTC CASSFDGTGNYGYTF
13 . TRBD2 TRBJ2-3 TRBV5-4 TGTGCCAGCAGCTTTAGCGGGGCAGATACGCAGTATTTT CASSFSGADTQYF
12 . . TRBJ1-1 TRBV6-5 TGTGCCAGCTGGCTGCTGAACACTGAAGCTTTCTTT CASWLLNTEAFF
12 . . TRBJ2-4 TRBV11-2 TGTGCCAGCAGCAGGGCGAGAAACATTCAGTACTTC CASSRARNIQYF
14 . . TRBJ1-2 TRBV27 TGTGCCAGCAGTTTAAACGGTGCTAACTATGGCTACACCTTC CASSLNGANYGYTF